This TCR beta chain came from a study of blood T cell repertoires in COVID-19. Study at large: PBMCs, B-cell-depleted T cells, or T cells were the source of the cDNA or gDNA that made up the material.

In the original processing: Using reference gene primer amplification, nucleated cell counts were estimated. Some clones are missing from TCRdb's copy, which holds only in-frame ones; the method was immunoSEQ multiplex PCR. That table gives V, J and clone size, and the DNA gave D and trimming. The repertoire holds roughly 200,000 clones, 81% seen once, with approximately 8% in the top ten. Material: peripheral blood. The clonotype originates from a woman of 80 years or more with acute or convalescent COVID-19.

In DNA, the CDR3 is TGCAGTGCTAGTACTTCTGGATGGGACAGGGCCTCCTACGAGCAGTACTTC. It encodes CSASTSGWDRASYEQYF. This chain links TRBV20-1 with TRBJ2-7; 9 nucleotides agree with TRBD1. Trimming at V came to 3 bases and at J to 0 bases, leaving 12 bases not matched to a gene. The V gene's germline CDR1 is DFQATT and CDR2 SNEGSKA (reference sequence). The CDR3 runs 17 residues.